The rows below give T cell receptor beta chains drawn from one sample of a study of shared clonotypes between healthy human individuals. Produced via immunoSEQ multiplex PCR; TCRdb's table is partial and in-frame only. The sample yields about 1.5 million clones, more than 95% seen once. Input material: naive CD4+ T cells sorted from blood. These receptors all come from a man aged 30 to 39 in good health. CDR3s include the opening cysteine and the closing phenylalanine or tryptophan. A D gene is named only where the DNA matches it firmly. The size entry is marked missing in some rows and otherwise reads once, few, many or a size class.

TRBV5-6	TRBJ2-1	TRBD2	once	CASSLPGLAGDYEQFF	TGTGCCAGCAGCTTACCGGGACTAGCGGGAGATTATGAGCAGTTCTTC
TRBV11-2	TRBJ2-5	-	-	CASSLVQGRQETQYF	TGTGCCAGCAGCTTAGTGCAGGGCCGTCAAGAGACCCAGTACTTC
TRBV7-8	TRBJ2-7	-	-	CASSPLNGGVSYEQYF	TGTGCCAGCAGCCCCCTTAATGGAGGGGTATCCTACGAGCAGTACTTC
TRBV2	TRBJ1-1	-	-	CAPGAGLNTEAFF	TGTGCCCCAGGAGCTGGACTAAACACTGAAGCTTTCTTT
TRBV9	TRBJ2-1	-	-	CASSVEGLGRNEQFF	TGTGCCAGCAGCGTAGAAGGGCTAGGCAGGAATGAGCAGTTCTTC
TRBV5-1	TRBJ1-1	TRBD1	-	CASSTGTGGISYTEAFF	TGCGCCAGCAGCACGGGGACAGGGGGCATCTCGTACACTGAAGCTTTCTTT
TRBV27	TRBJ1-5	-	-	CASSFNIQLQPQHF	TGTGCCAGCAGTTTTAACATTCAACTACAGCCCCAGCATTTT
TRBV5-5	TRBJ1-1	TRBD1	-	CASSLVGREDREAFF	TGTGCCAGCAGCTTGGTTGGTCGTGAGGACAGGGAAGCTTTCTTT
TRBV28	TRBJ2-6	TRBD1	-	CASSSQGQWTSGANVLTF	TGTGCCAGCAGTTCACAGGGGCAATGGACCTCTGGCGCCAACGTCCTGACTTTC
TRBV29-1	TRBJ2-4	TRBD1	once	CSVGGQGANIQYF	TGCAGCGTTGGGGGACAGGGGGCAAACATTCAGTACTTC
TRBV18	TRBJ1-1	TRBD1	-	CASSPPIGTGKMNTEAFF	TGTGCCAGCTCACCACCGATTGGGACAGGCAAAATGAACACTGAAGCTTTCTTT
TRBV7-2	TRBJ2-3	TRBD1	-	CASSLGQGSHTDTQYF	TGTGCCAGCAGCTTAGGACAGGGGTCCCACACAGATACGCAGTATTTT
TRBV27	TRBJ2-7	-	-	CASSPPPGGGYEQYF	TGTGCCAGCAGTCCGCCTCCAGGCGGAGGGTACGAGCAGTACTTC
TRBV6-1	TRBJ1-1	-	-	CASPVRGNTEAFF	TGTGCCAGCCCAGTCCGAGGGAACACTGAAGCTTTCTTT
TRBV28	TRBJ2-7	-	-	CASRFPGPHSYEQYF	TGTGCCAGCAGATTCCCGGGACCCCATTCCTACGAGCAGTACTTC
TRBV27	TRBJ2-6	-	-	CASTRNGDPGANVLTF	TGTGCCAGCACCCGCAACGGGGATCCTGGGGCCAACGTCCTGACTTTC
TRBV6-1	TRBJ2-7	-	once	CASSVLTGRAGVYEQYF	TGTGCCAGCAGTGTGTTAACAGGGAGGGCGGGAGTGTACGAGCAGTACTTC
TRBV2	TRBJ2-7	-	-	CASSAWPGSYEQYF	TGTGCCAGCAGTGCTTGGCCCGGCTCCTACGAGCAGTACTTC
TRBV7-9	TRBJ1-2	-	-	CASSPEAGVGYTF	TGTGCCAGCAGCCCCGAGGCGGGGGTGGGCTACACCTTC
TRBV28	TRBJ2-1	-	once	CASSLPSGEQFF	TGTGCCAGCAGTTTGCCGTCCGGTGAGCAGTTCTTC
TRBV7-9	TRBJ2-5	TRBD2	-	CASSLAGLAKETQYF	TGTGCCAGCAGCTTAGCGGGACTAGCGAAGGAGACCCAGTACTTC
TRBV7-9	TRBJ1-1	-	-	CASSFRGEDTEAFF	TGTGCCAGCAGCTTTAGGGGGGAGGACACTGAAGCTTTCTTT
TRBV7-9	TRBJ1-2	-	-	CASSSFRLNSHGYTF	TGTGCCAGCAGCTCTTTCCGACTGAATTCACATGGCTACACCTTC
TRBV2	TRBJ2-2	TRBD2	-	CASSGDYGELFF	TGTGCCAGCAGCGGGGACTACGGGGAGCTGTTTTTT
TRBV30	TRBJ1-1	-	once	CAWTAGKNTEAFF	TGTGCCTGGACCGCAGGAAAGAACACTGAAGCTTTCTTT
TRBV28	TRBJ2-2	-	-	CASLTGRTYTGELFF	TGTGCCAGCCTAACAGGGCGGACTTACACCGGGGAGCTGTTTTTT